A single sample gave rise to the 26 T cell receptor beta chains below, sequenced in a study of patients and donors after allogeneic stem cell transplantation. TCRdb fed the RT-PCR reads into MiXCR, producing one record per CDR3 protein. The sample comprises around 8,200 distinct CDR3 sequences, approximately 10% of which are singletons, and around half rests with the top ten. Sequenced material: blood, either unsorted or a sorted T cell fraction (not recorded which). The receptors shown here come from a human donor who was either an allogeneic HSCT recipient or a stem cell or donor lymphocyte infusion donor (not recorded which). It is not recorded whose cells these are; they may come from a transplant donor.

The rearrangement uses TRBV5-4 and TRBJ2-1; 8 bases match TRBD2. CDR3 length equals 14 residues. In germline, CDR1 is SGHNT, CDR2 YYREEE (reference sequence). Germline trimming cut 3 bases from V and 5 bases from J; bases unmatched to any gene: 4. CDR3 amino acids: CASSSGGANNEQFF. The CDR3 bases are TGTGCCAGCAGCTCGGGGGGGGCTAACAATGAGCAGTTCTTC. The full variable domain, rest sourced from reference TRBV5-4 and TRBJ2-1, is ETGVTQSPTHLIKTRGQQVTLRCSSQSGHNTVSWYQQALGQGPQFIFQYYREEENGRGNFPPRFSGLQFPNYSSELNVNALELDDSALYLCASSSGGANNEQFFGPGTRLTVL.

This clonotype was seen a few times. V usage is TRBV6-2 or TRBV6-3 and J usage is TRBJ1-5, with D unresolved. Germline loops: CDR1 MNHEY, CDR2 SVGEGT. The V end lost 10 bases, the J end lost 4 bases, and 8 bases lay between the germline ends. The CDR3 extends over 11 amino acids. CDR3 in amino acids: CATRLNQPQHF. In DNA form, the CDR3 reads TGTGCCACCCGTTTAAATCAGCCCCAGCATTTT.

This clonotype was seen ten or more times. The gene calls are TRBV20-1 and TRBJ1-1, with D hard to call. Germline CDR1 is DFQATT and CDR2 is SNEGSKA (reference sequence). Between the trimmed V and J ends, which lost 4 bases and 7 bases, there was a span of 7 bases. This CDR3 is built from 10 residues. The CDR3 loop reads CSAKRNEAFF. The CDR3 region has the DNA TGCAGTGCTAAGAGGAATGAAGCTTTCTTT.

CDR3: CASSQVAGLSDTQYF. The CDR3 bases are TGCGCCAGCAGCCAGGTAGCGGGGTTGTCAGATACGCAGTATTTT. The gene calls are TRBV4-3 and TRBJ2-3; 8 nucleotides line up with TRBD2. Per germline, CDR1 LGHNA and CDR2 YSLEER. The CDR3 runs to 15 residues. With 3 bases clipped from V and 4 bases from J, the junction kept 6 bases outside the gene matches.

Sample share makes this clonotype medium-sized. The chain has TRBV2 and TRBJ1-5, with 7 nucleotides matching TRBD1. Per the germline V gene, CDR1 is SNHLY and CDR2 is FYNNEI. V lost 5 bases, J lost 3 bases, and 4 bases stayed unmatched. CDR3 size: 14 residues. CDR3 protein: CASSLGQDNQPQHF. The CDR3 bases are TGTGCCAGCAGTTTAGGACAGGACAATCAGCCCCAGCATTTT.

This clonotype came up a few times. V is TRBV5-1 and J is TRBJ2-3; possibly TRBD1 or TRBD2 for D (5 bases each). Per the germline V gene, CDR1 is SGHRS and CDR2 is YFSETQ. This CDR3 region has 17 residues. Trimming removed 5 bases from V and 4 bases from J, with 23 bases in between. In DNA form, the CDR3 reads TGCGCCAGCAGGCGAAACGATTGGGGGATGAGCGCAGATACGCAGTATTTT. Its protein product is CASRRNDWGMSADTQYF.

The DNA for the CDR3 is TGTGCCAGCAGCCAAGGGATAGTCGAGCAGTACTTC. Its translation is CASSQGIVEQYF. The rearrangement uses TRBV3-1 and TRBJ2-7; unclear D gene. Deletions cut 1 base from V and 6 bases from J, with 7 bases between. From germline, CDR1 is LGHDT and CDR2 YNNKEL (reference sequence). The CDR3 length is 12 residues.

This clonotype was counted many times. The CDR3 bases are TGCGCCAGCAGCTCCACCCCAGGGACGACTGAAGCTTTCTTT. Protein sequence: CASSSTPGTTEAFF. The chain is built from TRBV5-1 and TRBJ1-1; D may be TRBD1 (5 bases). From germline, CDR1 is SGHRS and CDR2 YFSETQ. There are 14 residues in the CDR3. V was trimmed by 3 bases and J by 5 bases, leaving 14 bases between them.

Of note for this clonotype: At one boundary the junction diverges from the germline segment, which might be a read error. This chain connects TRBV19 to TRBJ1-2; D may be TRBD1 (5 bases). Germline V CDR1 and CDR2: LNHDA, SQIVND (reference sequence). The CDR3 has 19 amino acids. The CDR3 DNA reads TGTGTCAGTAGTTTCCCCCCAGGGCAGGGACCGCATAGTAACTATGGCTACACCTTC. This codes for CVSSFPPGQGPHSNYGYTF.

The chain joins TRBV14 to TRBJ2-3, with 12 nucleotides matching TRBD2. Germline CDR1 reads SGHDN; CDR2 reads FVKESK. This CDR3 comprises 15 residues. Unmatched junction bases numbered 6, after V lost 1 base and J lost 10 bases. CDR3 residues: CASSQVLAGGRAQYF. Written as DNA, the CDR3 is TGTGCCAGCAGCCAAGTACTAGCGGGGGGCCGTGCGCAGTATTTT.

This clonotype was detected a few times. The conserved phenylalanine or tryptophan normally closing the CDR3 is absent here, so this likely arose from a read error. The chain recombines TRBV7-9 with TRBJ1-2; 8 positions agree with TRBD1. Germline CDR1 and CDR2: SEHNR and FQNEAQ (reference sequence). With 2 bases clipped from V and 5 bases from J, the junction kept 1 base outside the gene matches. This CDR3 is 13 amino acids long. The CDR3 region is CASSLQGAYGYTC. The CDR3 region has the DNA TGTGCCAGCAGCTTACAGGGGGCGTATGGCTACACCTGC.

The CDR3 protein is CASRGTSGVLNPDTQYF. The CDR3 bases are TGTGCCAGCCGAGGGACTAGCGGGGTGTTAAATCCAGATACGCAGTATTTT. J is TRBJ2-3 and V is TRBV6-4; 13 bases line up with TRBD2. The length of the CDR3 is 17 residues. With 8 bases clipped from V and 4 bases from J, the junction kept 12 bases outside the gene matches. Looked up from germline, CDR1 is MRHNA and CDR2 is SNTAGT.

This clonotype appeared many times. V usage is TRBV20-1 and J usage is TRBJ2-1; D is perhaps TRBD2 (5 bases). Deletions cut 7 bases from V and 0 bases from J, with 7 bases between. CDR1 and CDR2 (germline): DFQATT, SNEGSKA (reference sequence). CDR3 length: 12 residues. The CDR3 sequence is CSVEGSYNEQFF. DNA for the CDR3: TGCAGTGTCGAGGGCTCCTACAATGAGCAGTTCTTC.

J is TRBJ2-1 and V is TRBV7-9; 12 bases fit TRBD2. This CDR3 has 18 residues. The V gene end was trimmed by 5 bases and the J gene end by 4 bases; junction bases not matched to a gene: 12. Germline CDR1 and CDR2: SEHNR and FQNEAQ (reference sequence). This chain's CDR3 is CASSLGHWTSGAYNEQFF. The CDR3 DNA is TGTGCCAGCAGCCTGGGACACTGGACTAGCGGGGCTTACAATGAGCAGTTCTTC.

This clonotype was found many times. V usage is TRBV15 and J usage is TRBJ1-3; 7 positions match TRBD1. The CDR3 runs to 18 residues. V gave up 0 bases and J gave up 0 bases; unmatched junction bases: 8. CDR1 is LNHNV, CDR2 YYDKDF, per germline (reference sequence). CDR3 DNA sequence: TGTGCCACCAGCAGAGATTACCAGGGGGGCCGCTCTGGAAACACCATATATTTT. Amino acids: CATSRDYQGGRSGNTIYF.

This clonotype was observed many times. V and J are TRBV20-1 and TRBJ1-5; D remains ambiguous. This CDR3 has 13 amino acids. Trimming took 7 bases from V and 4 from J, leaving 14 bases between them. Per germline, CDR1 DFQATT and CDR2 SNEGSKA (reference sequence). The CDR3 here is CSVRLQSNQPQHF. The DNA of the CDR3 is TGCAGTGTACGTCTGCAGAGTAATCAGCCCCAGCATTTT.

The CDR3, as DNA: TGTGCCAGCAGCTTAGACATGGAGGGGAAAGCTTTCTTT. Amino acids: CASSLDMEGKAFF. The chain uses TRBV7-2 and TRBJ1-1, with a weak D call TRBD1 (5 bases). With 1 base removed from V and 9 bases from J, the gap between germline ends came to 12 bases. The germline gives CDR1 SGHTA, CDR2 FQGNSA. The CDR3 loop spans 13 amino acids. Supplemented by reference TRBV7-2 and TRBJ1-1, the full variable domain reads GAGVSQSPSNKVTEKGKDVELRCDPISGHTALYWYRQSLGQGLEFLIYFQGNSAPDKSGLPSDRFSAERTGGSVSTLTIQRTQQEDSAVYLCASSLDMEGKAFFGQGTRLTVV.

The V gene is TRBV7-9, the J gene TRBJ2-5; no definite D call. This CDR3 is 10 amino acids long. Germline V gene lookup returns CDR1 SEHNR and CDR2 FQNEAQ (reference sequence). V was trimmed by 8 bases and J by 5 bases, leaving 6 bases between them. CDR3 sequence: CASGFETQYF. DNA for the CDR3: TGTGCCAGCGGATTCGAGACCCAGTACTTC.

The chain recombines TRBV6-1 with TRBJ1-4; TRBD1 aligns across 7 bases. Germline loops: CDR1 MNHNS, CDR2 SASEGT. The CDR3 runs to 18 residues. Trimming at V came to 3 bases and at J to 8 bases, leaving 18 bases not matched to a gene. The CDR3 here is CASSEQRGGGPWGEKLFF. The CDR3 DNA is TGTGCCAGCAGTGAGCAGAGGGGAGGGGGCCCCTGGGGAGAAAAACTGTTTTTT.

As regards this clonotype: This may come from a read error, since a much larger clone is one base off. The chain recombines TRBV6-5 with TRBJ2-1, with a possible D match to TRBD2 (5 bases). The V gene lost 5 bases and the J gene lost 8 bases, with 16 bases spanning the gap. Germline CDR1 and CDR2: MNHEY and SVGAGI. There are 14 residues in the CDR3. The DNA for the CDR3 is TGTGCCAGCAGTCTAGAGGGCGGCAACGATGAGCAGTTCTTC. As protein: CASSLEGGNDEQFF.

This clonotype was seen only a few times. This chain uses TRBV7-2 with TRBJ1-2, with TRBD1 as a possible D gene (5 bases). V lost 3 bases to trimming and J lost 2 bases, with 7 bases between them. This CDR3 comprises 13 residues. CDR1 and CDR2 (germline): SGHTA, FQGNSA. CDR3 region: CASSLGPNYGYTF. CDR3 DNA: TGTGCCAGCAGCTTGGGACCCAACTATGGCTACACCTTC. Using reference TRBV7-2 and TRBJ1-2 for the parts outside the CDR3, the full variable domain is GAGVSQSPSNKVTEKGKDVELRCDPISGHTALYWYRQSLGQGLEFLIYFQGNSAPDKSGLPSDRFSAERTGGSVSTLTIQRTQQEDSAVYLCASSLGPNYGYTFGSGTRLTVV.

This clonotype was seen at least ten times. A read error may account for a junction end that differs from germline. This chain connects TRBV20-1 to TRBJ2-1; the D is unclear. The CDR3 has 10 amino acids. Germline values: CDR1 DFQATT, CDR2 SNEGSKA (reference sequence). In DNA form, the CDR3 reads TGCAGTGCTAGAGATCAGGACGCCACCTTC. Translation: CSARDQDATF.

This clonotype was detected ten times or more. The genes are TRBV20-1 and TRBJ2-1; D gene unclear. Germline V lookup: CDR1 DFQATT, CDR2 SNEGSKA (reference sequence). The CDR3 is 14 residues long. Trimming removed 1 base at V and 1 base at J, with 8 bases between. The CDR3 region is CSARVTWSYNEQFF. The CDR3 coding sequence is TGCAGTGCTAGAGTGACCTGGTCCTACAATGAGCAGTTCTTC.

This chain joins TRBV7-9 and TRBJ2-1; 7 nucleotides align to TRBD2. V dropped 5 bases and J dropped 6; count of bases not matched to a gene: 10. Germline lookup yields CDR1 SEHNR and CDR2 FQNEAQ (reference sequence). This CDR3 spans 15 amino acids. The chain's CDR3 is CASSQHRGVVNEQFF. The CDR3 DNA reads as TGTGCCAGCAGCCAACATCGGGGGGTGGTCAATGAGCAGTTCTTC.

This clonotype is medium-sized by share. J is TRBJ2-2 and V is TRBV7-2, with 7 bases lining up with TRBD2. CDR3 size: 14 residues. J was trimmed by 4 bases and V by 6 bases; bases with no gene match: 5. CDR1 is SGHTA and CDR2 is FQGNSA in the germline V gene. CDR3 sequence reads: CASRTGGTTGELFF. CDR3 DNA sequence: TGTGCCAGCAGGACGGGGGGAACCACCGGGGAGCTGTTTTTT. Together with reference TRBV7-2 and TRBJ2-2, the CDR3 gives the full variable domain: GAGVSQSPSNKVTEKGKDVELRCDPISGHTALYWYRQSLGQGLEFLIYFQGNSAPDKSGLPSDRFSAERTGGSVSTLTIQRTQQEDSAVYLCASRTGGTTGELFFGEGSRLTVL.

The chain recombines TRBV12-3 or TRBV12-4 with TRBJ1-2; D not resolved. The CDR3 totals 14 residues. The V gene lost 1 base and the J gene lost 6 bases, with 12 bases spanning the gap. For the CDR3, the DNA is TGTGCCAGCAGTTTAGGTGTCAGTTTGGATGGCTACACCTTC. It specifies CASSLGVSLDGYTF.